This T cell receptor beta chain was recovered during a study of spatial heterogeneity in lung cancer. This clonotype was counted at least ten times. The antigen is unknown. Time point here: sample taken at primary tumor resection. There were some 76 donors, all of them untreated patients with early-stage non-small cell lung cancer. Material for sequencing was whole RNA from tumor, nontumor lung or frozen PBMC, left unsorted. General study results and limits: Within tumors, counts of expanded alpha and beta TCRs tracked tumor mutation counts. Ubiquitous expanded TCR counts tracked ubiquitous nonsynonymous mutations; regional expanded TCR counts tracked regional nonsynonymous mutations.

TCRdb reprocessed the 5' RACE reads via MiXCR and lists one record per CDR3 protein. The profile shows over 15,000 distinct CDR3 sequences, around 6.5% of them singletons. This clonotype was sampled from a female donor with early-stage non-small cell lung cancer. The material sequenced was lung tumor tissue, taken at surgery.

The CDR3 DNA follows: TGTGCCGTTAACCAGGGAAGTGGAAACACCATATATTTT. This codes for CAVNQGSGNTIYF. The chain couples TRBV12-3 or TRBV12-4 to TRBJ1-3, with D maybe TRBD1 (5 bases). Trimming removed 11 bases from V and 3 bases from J, with 14 bases in between. The CDR3 is made up of 13 amino acids.